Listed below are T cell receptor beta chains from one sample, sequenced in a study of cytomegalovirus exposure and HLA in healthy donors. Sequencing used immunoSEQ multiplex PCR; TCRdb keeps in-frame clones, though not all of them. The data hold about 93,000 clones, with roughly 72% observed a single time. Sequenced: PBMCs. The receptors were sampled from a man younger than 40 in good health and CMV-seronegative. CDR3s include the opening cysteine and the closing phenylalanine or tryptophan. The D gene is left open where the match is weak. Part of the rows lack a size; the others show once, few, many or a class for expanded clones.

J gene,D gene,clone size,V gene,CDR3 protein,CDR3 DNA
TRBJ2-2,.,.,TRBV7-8,CASSLVSGNTGELFF,TGTGCCAGCAGCTTAGTTAGCGGGAACACCGGGGAGCTGTTTTTT
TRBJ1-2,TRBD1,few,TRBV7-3,CASSLTGGGTGNLDGYTF,TGTGCCAGCAGCTTAACGGGTGGCGGGACAGGGAACTTAGATGGCTACACCTTC
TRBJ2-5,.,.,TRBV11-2,CASSLGVAGHKETQYF,TGTGCCAGCAGCTTAGGGGTCGCGGGCCATAAAGAGACCCAGTACTTC
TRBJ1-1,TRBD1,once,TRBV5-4,CASSLLDRVYTEAFF,TGTGCCAGCAGCCTGCTGGACAGGGTGTACACTGAAGCTTTCTTT
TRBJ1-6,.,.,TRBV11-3,CASAGGGVYNSPLHF,TGTGCCAGCGCCGGTGGGGGGGTCTATAATTCACCCCTCCACTTT
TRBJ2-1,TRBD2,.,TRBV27,CASSFLAGVHEQFF,TGTGCCAGCAGTTTCCTAGCGGGAGTTCATGAGCAGTTCTTC
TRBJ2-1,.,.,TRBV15,CATRTGTYNEQFF,TGTGCCACCAGAACCGGGACCTACAATGAGCAGTTCTTC
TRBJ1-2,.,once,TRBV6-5,CASSYAGISQGYTF,TGTGCCAGCAGTTACGCCGGGATTTCACAGGGCTACACCTTC
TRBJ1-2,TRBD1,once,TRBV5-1,CASSLDRGPRDGYTF,TGCGCCAGCAGCTTGGACAGGGGACCGAGGGATGGCTACACCTTC
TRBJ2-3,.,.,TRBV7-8,CASSLAEDISTDTQYF,TGTGCCAGCAGCTTAGCTGAGGACATTAGCACAGATACGCAGTATTTT
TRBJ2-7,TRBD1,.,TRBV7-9,CASSSGPDREMYF,TGTGCCAGCAGCTCCGGTCCGGACAGGGAAATGTACTTC
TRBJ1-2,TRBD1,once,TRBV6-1,CASSEPGQGEYGYTF,TGTGCCAGCAGTGAACCGGGACAGGGCGAGTATGGCTACACCTTC
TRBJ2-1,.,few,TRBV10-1,CASSDNFLDSKHSYNEQFF,TGCGCCAGCAGTGATAATTTTTTGGACAGCAAACACTCCTACAATGAGCAGTTCTTC
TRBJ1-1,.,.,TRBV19,CASRLHLGTEAFF,TGTGCCAGTAGACTTCATCTTGGCACTGAAGCTTTCTTT
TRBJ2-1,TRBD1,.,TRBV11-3,CASSLGQGSYNEQFF,TGTGCCAGCAGTCTTGGACAGGGGTCCTACAATGAGCAGTTCTTC
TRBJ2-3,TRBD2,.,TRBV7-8,CASSFLAGAGSDTQYF,TGTGCCAGCAGCTTTCTAGCGGGAGCAGGTTCAGATACGCAGTATTTT
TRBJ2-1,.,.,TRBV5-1,CASSLSAGGSYNEQFF,TGCGCCAGCAGCTTGTCGGCGGGCGGCTCCTACAATGAGCAGTTCTTC
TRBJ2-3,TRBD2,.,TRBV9,CASSVGTSGPDTQYF,TGTGCCAGCTCTGTGGGGACTAGCGGGCCAGATACGCAGTATTTT
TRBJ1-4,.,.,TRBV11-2,CASTPGAHRVGEEKLFF,TGTGCCAGCACCCCAGGCGCGCACAGGGTGGGGGAAGAAAAACTGTTTTTT
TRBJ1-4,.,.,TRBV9,CASSVQPGATNEKLFF,TGTGCCAGCAGCGTCCAACCAGGGGCAACTAATGAAAAACTGTTTTTT
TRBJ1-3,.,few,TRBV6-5,CASSPGNSGNTIYF,TGTGCCAGCAGTCCGGGAAACTCTGGAAACACCATATATTTT
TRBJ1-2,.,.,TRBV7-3,CASSQGTGLYGYTF,TGTGCCAGCAGCCAAGGTACAGGCCTCTATGGCTACACCTTC
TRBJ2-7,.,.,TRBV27,CASSFGPGGSYYEQYF,.
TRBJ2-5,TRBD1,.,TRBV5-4,CASSLRGRETQYF,TGTGCCAGCAGCTTGAGGGGGCGAGAGACCCAGTACTTC
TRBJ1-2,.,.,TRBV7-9,CASSDQSGGNYGYTF,TGTGCCAGCAGCGACCAAAGCGGGGGAAACTATGGCTACACCTTC
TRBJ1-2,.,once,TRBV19,CASRWEAYTGYTF,TGTGCCAGTAGATGGGAGGCATACACCGGCTACACCTTC